This record looks at one T cell receptor beta chain sequence and its context. These data belong to a study of Graves' ophthalmopathy and Graves' hyperthyroidism. The CDR3 contains 14 residues. In germline, CDR1 is MNHEY, CDR2 SVGEGT. With 5 bases removed from V and 0 bases from J, the gap between germline ends came to 5 bases. Amplified material comprised TCR beta CDR3 regions derived from RNA transcripts. The first round was an RT-PCR with HTBI primers, and the second round was a multiplex PCR. Via MiXCR, TCRdb re-called the multiplex PCR reads, giving one row per CDR3 protein. The sample has approximately 330,000 distinct CDR3 sequences; about 17% are singletons.

The chain employs TRBV6-2 or TRBV6-3 and TRBJ2-6, with D perhaps TRBD1 (5 bases). The sequence was collected from an adult man with Graves' ophthalmopathy. Source material: peripheral blood. The CDR3 DNA follows: TGTGCCAGCAGTAGGGGCTCTGGGGCCAACGTCCTGACTTTC. Protein sequence: CASSRGSGANVLTF.